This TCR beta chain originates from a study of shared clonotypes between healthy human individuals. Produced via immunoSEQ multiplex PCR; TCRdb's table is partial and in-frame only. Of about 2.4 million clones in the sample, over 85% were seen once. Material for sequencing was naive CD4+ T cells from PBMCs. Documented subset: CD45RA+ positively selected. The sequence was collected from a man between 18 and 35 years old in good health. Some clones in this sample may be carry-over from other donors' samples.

This chain's CDR3 is CASSLTHRVGSSYEQYF. The CDR3 DNA reads as TGTGCCAGCAGCTTAACCCACAGGGTTGGGTCCTCCTACGAGCAGTACTTC. The gene calls are TRBV11-2 and TRBJ2-7; weak D call: TRBD1 (6 bases). CDR3 length: 17 residues. Germline lookup yields CDR1 SGHAT and CDR2 FQNNGV. V lost 2 bases and J 0 bases, leaving 17 bases between the germline ends.